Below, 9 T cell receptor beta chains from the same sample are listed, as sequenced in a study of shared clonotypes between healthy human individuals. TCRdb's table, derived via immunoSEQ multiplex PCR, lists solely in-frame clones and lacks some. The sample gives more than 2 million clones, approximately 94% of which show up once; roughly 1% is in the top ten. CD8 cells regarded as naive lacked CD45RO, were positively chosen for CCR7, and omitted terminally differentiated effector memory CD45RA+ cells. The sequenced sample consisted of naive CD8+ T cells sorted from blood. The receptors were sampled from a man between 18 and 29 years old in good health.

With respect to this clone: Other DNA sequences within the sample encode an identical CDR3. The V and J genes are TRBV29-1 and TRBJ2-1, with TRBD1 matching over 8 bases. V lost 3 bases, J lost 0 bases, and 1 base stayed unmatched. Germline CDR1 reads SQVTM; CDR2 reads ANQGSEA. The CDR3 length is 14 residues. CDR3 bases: TGCAGCGTTGATGGACAGGGCTCCTACAATGAGCAGTTCTTC. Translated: CSVDGQGSYNEQFF.

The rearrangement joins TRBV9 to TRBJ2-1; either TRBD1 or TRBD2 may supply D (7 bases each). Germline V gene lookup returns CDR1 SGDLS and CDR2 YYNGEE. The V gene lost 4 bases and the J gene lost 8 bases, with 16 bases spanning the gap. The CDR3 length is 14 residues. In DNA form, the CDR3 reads TGTGCCAGCAGCTTCACAGGGGAGGGAGATGAGCAGTTCTTC. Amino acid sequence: CASSFTGEGDEQFF.

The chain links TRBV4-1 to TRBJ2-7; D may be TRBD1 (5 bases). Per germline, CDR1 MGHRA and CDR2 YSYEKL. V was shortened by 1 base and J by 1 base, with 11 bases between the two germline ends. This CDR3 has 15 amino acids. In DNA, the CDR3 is TGCGCCAGCAGCCAAGGGATACAGGATTCCTACGAGCAGTACTTC. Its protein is CASSQGIQDSYEQYF.

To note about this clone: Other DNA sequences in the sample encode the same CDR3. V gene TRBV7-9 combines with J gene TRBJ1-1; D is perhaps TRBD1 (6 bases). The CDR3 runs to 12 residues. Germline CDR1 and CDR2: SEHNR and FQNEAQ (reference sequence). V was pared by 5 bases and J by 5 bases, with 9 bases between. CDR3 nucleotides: TGTGCCAGCAGCCGAGGGGGGACTGAAGCTTTCTTT. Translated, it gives CASSRGGTEAFF.

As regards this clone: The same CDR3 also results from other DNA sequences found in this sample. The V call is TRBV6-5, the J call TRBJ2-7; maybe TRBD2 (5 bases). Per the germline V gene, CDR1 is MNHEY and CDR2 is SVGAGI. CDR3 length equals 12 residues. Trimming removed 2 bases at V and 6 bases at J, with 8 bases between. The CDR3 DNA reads TGTGCCAGCAGTTACGCAGAGGGCGAGCAGTACTTC. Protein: CASSYAEGEQYF.

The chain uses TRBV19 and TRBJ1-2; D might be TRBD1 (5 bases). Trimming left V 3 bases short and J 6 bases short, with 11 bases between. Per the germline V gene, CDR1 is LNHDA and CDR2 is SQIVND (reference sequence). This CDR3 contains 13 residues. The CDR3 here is CASSMNTGNGYTF. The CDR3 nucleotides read TGTGCCAGTAGTATGAATACAGGAAATGGCTACACCTTC.

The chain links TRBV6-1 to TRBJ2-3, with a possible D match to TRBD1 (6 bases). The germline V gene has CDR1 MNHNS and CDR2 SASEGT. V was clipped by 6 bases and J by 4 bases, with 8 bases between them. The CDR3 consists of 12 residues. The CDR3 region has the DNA TGTGCCAGCAGGGACAGATCAGATACGCAGTATTTT. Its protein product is CASRDRSDTQYF.

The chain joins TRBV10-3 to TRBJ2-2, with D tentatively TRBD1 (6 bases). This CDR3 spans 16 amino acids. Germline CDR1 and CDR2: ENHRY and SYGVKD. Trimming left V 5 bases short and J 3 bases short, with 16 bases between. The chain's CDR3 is CAISFRGPPDTGELFF. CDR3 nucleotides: TGTGCCATCAGTTTCAGGGGCCCCCCTGACACCGGGGAGCTGTTTTTT.

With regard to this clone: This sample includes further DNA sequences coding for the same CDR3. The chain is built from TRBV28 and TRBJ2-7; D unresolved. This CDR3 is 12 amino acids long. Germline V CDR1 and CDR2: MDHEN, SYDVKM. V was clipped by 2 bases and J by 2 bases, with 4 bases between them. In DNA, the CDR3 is TGTGCCAGCAGTTTAACACCCTACGAGCAGTACTTC. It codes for CASSLTPYEQYF.